This T cell receptor (beta chain) was obtained from a study of cytomegalovirus exposure and HLA in healthy donors. Points from the study as a whole: The tendency of first-cohort TCR clusters to co-occur in the approximately 110 validation repertoires was the finding of a later analysis. Most sequenced TCRs were rare (though some public TCRs occurred in many donors). In vitro checks showed that a few CMV-associated chains really do target CMV antigens.

The table came from immunoSEQ multiplex PCR; TCRdb's copy has only in-frame clones and leaves some out. Here the sample spans some 210,000 clones, less than 85% being singletons. This clone showed up just a few times. The target antigen is unknown. This TCR came from a young woman in good health and CMV-seronegative. The sample comprised PBMCs.

The CDR3 sequence: CAWSGGGEGGNTIYF. The CDR3 nucleotides read TGTGCCTGGAGTGGGGGGGGCGAAGGAGGAAACACCATATATTTT. This chain links TRBV30 with TRBJ1-3; possibly TRBD1 for D (6 bases). The CDR3 is 15 amino acids. Trimming took off 1 base at V and 4 bases at J, with 14 bases between the two ends. From germline, CDR1 is GTSNPN and CDR2 SVGIG (reference sequence).